Listed here is a single T cell receptor beta chain. Using a J-beta primer mix together with a sample-barcoded 5' primer, a second PCR was run for roughly 6 to 12 cycles. Every molecule of cDNA carried a tag from a template-switch adaptor with 12 random nucleotides. TCRdb re-called the 5' RACE reads with MiXCR, one entry per CDR3 protein. The table includes more than 1,400,000 distinct CDR3 sequences, roughly 40% detected once. J gave up 0 bases and V 0 bases, and 19 bases lay outside the gene matches. The CDR3 has 20 amino acids. Germline CDR1 DFQATT, CDR2 SNEGSKA (reference sequence). This specimen comes from a study of blood T cells in healthy people across ages.

This TCR came from a woman younger than 35 in good health. Material: blood. The V and J genes are TRBV20-1 and TRBJ2-7; 8 nucleotides agree with TRBD2. Here the CDR3 DNA reads TGCAGTGCTAGAGATCTGGGGAAGAGCGGGGGCCATTCGAGCTCCTACGAGCAGTACTTC. This codes for CSARDLGKSGGHSSSYEQYF.